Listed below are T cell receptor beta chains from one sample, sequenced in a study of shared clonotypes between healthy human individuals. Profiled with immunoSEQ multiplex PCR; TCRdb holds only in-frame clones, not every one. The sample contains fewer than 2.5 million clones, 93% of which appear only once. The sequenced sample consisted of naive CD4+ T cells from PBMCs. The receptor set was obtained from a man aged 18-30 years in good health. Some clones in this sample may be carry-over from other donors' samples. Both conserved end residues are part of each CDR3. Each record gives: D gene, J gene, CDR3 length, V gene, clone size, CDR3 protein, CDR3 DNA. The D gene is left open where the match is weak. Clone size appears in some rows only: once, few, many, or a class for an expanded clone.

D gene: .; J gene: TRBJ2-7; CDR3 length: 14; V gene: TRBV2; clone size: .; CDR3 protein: CASSLPGLPYEQYF; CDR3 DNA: TGTGCCAGCAGTCTACCGGGACTCCCCTACGAGCAGTACTTC
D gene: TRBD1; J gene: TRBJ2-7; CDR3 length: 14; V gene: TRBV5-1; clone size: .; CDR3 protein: CASSPGQGATEQYF; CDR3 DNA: TGCGCCAGCAGCCCAGGACAGGGGGCGACCGAGCAGTACTTC
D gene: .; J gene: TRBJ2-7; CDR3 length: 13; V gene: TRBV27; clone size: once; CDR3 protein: CASSRVTGVEQYF; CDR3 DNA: TGTGCCAGCAGTCGCGTTACAGGCGTAGAGCAGTACTTC
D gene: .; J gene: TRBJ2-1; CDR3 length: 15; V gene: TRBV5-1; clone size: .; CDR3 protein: CASSLVAAMHNEQFF; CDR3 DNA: TGCGCCAGCAGCTTGGTGGCAGCTATGCACAATGAGCAGTTCTTC
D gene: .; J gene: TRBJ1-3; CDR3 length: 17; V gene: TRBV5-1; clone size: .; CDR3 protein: CASSFELGQGSGNTIYF; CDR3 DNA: TGCGCCAGCAGCTTCGAATTAGGCCAGGGGTCTGGAAACACCATATATTTT
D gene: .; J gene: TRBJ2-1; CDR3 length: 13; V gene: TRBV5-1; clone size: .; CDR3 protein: CASSFGDGNEQFF; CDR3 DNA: TGCGCCAGCAGCTTCGGCGATGGCAATGAGCAGTTCTTC
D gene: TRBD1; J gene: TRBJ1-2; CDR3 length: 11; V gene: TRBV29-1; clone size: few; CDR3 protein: CSVGTGHGYTF; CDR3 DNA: TGCAGCGTTGGGACAGGGCATGGCTACACCTTC
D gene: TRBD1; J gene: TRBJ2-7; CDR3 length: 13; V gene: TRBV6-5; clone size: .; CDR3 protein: CASRWDSSYEQYF; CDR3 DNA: TGTGCCAGCAGATGGGACAGCTCCTACGAGCAGTACTTC
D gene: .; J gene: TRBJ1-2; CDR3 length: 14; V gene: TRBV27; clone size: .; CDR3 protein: CASSRAGPNYGYTF; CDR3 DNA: TGTGCCAGCAGTCGCGCAGGGCCTAACTATGGCTACACCTTC
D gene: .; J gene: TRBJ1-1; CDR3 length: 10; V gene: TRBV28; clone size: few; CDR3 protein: CASRNTEAFF; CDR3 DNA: TGTGCCAGCAGAAACACTGAAGCTTTCTTT
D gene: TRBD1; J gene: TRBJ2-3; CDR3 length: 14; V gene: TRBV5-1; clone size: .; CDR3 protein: CASSSGQSTDTQYF; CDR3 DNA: TGCGCCAGCAGCTCGGGACAGAGCACAGATACGCAGTATTTT
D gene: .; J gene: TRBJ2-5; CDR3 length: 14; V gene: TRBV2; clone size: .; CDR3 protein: CASSDLRVQETQYF; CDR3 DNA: TGTGCCAGCAGTGATCTGCGGGTCCAAGAGACCCAGTACTTC
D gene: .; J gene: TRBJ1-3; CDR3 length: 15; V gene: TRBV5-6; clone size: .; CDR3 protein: CASSRTGTTGNTIYF; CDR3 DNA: TGTGCCAGCAGCCGTACAGGGACTACTGGAAACACCATATATTTT
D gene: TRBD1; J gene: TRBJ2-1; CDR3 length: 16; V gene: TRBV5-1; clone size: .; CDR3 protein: CASSLGDRGHFDEQFF; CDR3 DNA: TGCGCCAGCAGCTTGGGCGACAGGGGGCATTTCGATGAGCAGTTCTTC
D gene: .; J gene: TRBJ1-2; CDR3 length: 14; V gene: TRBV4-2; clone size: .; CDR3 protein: CASSQQLGGYGYTF; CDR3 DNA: TGTGCCAGCAGCCAACAACTAGGGGGGTACGGCTACACCTTC
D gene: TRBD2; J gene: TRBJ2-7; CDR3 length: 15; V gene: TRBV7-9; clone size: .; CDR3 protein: CASSLASGSVYEQYF; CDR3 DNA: TGTGCCAGCAGCTTAGCTAGCGGGAGTGTCTACGAGCAGTACTTC
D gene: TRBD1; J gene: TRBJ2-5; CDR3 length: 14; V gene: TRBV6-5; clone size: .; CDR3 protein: CASRPDRVQETQYF; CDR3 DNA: TGTGCCAGCAGACCCGACAGGGTCCAAGAGACCCAGTACTTC
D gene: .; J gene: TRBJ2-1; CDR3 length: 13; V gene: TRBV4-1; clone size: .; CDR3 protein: CASSQSTVHEQFF; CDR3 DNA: TGCGCCAGCAGCCAATCGACCGTCCATGAGCAGTTCTTC
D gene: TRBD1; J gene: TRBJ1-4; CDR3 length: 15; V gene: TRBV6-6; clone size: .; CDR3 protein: CASSSTTGGAEKLFF; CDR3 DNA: TGTGCCAGCAGTTCCACCACAGGGGGCGCGGAAAAACTGTTTTTT
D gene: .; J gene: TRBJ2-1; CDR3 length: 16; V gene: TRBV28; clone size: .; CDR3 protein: CASSLRRVAAYNEQFF; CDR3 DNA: TGTGCCAGCAGTCTAAGGAGAGTAGCGGCCTACAATGAGCAGTTCTTC
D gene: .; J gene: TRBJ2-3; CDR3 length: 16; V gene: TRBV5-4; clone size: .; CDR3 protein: CASSLAGSLSTDTQYF; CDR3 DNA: TGTGCCAGCAGCTTAGCCGGTTCCCTAAGCACAGATACGCAGTATTTT
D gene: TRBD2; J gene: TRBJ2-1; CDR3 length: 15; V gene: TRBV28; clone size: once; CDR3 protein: CASRTSGSRNNEQFF; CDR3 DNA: TGTGCCAGCAGGACTAGCGGGAGCCGGAACAATGAGCAGTTCTTC
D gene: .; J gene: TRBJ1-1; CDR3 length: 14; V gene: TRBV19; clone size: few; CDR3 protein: CASSIARTVDEAFF; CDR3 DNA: TGTGCCAGTAGTATAGCCAGGACCGTGGATGAAGCTTTCTTT
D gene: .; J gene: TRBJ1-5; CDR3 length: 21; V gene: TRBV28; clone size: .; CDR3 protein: CASSFIQGFGSNWHSNQPQHF; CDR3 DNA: TGTGCCAGCAGTTTCATTCAGGGTTTTGGTTCCAATTGGCATAGCAATCAGCCCCAGCATTTT
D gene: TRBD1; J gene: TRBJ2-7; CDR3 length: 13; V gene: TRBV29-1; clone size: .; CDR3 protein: CSVEDRGLYEQYF; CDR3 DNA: TGCAGCGTTGAGGACAGGGGGCTATACGAGCAGTACTTC
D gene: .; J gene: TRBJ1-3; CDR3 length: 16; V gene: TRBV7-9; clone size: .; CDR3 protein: CASSSKDLSSGNTIYF; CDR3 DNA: TGTGCCAGCAGCTCAAAGGACTTGAGCTCTGGAAACACCATATATTTT
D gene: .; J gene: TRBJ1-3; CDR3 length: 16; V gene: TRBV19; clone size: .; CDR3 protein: CASSPTRGRAGNTIYF; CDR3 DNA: TGTGCCAGTAGTCCCACCAGGGGTAGAGCTGGAAACACCATATATTTT
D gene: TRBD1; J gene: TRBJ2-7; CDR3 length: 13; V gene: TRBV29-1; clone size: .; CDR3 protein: CSIWTGPGDEQYF; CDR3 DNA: TGCAGCATCTGGACAGGGCCCGGGGACGAGCAGTACTTC
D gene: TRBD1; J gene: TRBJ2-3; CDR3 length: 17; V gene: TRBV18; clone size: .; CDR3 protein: CASSRDSLGPSTDTQYF; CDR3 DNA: TGTGCCAGCTCCCGGGACAGTCTAGGTCCTAGCACAGATACGCAGTATTTT
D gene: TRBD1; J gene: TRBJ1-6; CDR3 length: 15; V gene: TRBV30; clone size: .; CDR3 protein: CAWRVGQGIRSPLHF; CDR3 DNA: TGTGCCTGGAGAGTTGGACAGGGGATCCGCTCACCCCTCCACTTT
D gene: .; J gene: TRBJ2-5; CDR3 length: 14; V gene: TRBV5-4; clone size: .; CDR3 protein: CASSLGQAQETQYF; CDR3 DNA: TGTGCCAGCAGCTTGGGGCAGGCCCAAGAGACCCAGTACTTC
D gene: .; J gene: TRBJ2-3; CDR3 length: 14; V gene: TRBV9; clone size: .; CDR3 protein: CASSVEPGTDTQYF; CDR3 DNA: TGTGCCAGCAGCGTAGAACCGGGCACAGATACGCAGTATTTT
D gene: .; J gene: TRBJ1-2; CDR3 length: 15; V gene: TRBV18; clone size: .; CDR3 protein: CASSPDQGSSYGYTF; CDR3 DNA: TGTGCCAGCTCACCAGATCAGGGCAGCTCCTATGGCTACACCTTC
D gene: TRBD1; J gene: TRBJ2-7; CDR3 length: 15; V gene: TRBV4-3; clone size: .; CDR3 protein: CASSQVRGSSYEQYF; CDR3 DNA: TGCGCCAGCAGCCAAGTCAGGGGGAGCTCCTACGAGCAGTACTTC
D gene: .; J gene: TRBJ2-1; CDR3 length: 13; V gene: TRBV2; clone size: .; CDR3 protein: CAGQPSLGREQFF; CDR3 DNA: TGTGCCGGGCAGCCTTCCCTAGGGAGGGAGCAGTTCTTC
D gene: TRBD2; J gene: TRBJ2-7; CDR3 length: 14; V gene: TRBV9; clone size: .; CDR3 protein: CASGPGLAFLEQYF; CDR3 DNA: TGTGCCAGCGGGCCGGGACTAGCATTTCTCGAACAGTACTTC
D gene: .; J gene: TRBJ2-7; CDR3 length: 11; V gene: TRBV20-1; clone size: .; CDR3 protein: CRGGDPYEQYF; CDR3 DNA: TGCAGGGGCGGGGATCCCTACGAGCAGTACTTC
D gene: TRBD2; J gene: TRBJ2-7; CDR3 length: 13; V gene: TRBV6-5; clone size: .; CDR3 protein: CASKGTSGYEQYF; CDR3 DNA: TGTGCCAGCAAGGGGACTAGCGGCTACGAGCAGTACTTC
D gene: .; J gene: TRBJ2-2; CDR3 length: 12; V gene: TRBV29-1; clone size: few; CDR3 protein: CSVSRVSGELFF; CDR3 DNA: TGCAGCGTTTCGAGGGTGTCCGGGGAGCTGTTTTTT
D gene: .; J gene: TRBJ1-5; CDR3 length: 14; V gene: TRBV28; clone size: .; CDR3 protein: CASSLGGFGQPQHF; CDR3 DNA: TGTGCCAGCAGTTTAGGGGGGTTCGGTCAGCCCCAGCATTTT
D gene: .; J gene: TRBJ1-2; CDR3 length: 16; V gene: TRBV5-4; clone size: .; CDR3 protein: CASSPPGTTTRGGYTF; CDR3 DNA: TGTGCCAGCAGCCCCCCCGGGACAACCACCCGCGGGGGCTACACCTTC